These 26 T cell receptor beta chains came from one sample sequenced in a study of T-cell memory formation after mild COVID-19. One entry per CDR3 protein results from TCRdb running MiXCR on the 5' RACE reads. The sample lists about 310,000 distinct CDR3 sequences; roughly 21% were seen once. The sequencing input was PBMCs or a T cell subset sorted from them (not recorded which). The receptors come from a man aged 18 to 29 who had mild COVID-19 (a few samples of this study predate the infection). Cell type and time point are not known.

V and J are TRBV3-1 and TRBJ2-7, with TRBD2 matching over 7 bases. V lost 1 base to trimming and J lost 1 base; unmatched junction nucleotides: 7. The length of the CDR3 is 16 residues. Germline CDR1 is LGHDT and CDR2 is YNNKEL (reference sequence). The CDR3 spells CASSQGGGGRSYEQYF. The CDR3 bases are TGTGCCAGCAGCCAAGGGGGGGGAGGCAGATCCTACGAGCAGTACTTC.

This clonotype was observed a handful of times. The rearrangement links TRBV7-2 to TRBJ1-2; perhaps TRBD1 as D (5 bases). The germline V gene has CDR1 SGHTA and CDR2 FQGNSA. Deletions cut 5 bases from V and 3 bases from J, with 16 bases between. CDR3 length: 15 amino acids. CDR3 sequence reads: CASSPHGDRYYGYTF. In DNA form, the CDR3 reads TGTGCCAGCAGCCCCCATGGGGACCGTTACTATGGCTACACCTTC.

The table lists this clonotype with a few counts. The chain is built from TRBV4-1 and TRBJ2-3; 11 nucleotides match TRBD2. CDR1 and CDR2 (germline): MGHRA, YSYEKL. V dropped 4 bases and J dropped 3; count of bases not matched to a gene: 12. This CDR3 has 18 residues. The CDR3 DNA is TGCGCCAGCAGCCGCGAGATAGCGGGGGGGCCGGGAACAGATACGCAGTATTTT. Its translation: CASSREIAGGPGTDTQYF.

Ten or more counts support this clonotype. CDR3 in amino acids: CASSLTQYNEQFF. The CDR3 DNA is TGTGCCAGCAGCCTTACCCAATACAATGAGCAGTTCTTC. The chain combines TRBV9 with TRBJ2-1; D unresolved. V was cut by 4 bases and J by 4 bases, with 9 bases left in between. CDR3 length equals 13 residues. The V gene's germline CDR1 is SGDLS and CDR2 YYNGEE. Supplemented by reference TRBV9 and TRBJ2-1, the full variable domain reads DSGVTQTPKHLITATGQRVTLRCSPRSGDLSVYWYQQSLDQGLQFLIQYYNGEERAKGNILERFSAQQFPDLHSELNLSSLELGDSALYFCASSLTQYNEQFFGPGTRLTVL.

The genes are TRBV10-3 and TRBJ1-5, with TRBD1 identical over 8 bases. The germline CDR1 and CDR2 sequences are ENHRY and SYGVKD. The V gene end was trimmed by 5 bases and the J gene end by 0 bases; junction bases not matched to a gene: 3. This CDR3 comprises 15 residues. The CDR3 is CAISQDRGSNQPQHF. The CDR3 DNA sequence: TGTGCCATCAGTCAAGACAGGGGTAGCAATCAGCCCCAGCATTTT.

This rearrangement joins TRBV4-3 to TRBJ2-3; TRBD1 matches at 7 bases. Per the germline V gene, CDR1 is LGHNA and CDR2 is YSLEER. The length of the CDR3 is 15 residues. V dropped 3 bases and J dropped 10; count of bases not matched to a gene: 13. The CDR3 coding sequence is TGCGCCAGCAGCCATCTGGACAGGCCTGAGCTTGCGCAGTATTTT. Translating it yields CASSHLDRPELAQYF.

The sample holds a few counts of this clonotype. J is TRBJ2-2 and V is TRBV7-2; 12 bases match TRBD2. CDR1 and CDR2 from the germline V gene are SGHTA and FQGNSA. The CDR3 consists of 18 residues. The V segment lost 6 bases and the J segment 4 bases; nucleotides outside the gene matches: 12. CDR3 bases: TGTGCCAGCAGAACCGAGACCCTAGCGGGGGGGTTCACCGGGGAGCTGTTTTTT. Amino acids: CASRTETLAGGFTGELFF.

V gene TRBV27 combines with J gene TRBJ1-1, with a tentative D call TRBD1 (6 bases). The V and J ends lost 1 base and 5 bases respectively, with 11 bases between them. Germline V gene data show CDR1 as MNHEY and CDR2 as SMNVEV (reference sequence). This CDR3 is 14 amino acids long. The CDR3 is CASSLFQGLTEAFF. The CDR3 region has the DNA TGTGCCAGCAGTTTATTTCAGGGGTTGACTGAAGCTTTCTTT.

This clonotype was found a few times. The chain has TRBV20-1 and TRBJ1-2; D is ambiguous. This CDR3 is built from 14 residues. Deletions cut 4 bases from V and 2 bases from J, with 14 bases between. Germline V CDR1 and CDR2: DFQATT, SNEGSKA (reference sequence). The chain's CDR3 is CSAMTPNQNYGYTF. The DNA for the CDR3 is TGCAGTGCTATGACGCCGAACCAGAACTATGGCTACACCTTC.

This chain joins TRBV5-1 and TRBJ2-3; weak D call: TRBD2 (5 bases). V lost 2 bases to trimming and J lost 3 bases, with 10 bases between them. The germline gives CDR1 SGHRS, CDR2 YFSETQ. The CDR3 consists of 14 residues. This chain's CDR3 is CASSFGIATDTQYF. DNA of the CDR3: TGCGCCAGCAGCTTTGGAATAGCGACAGATACGCAGTATTTT.

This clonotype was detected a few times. CDR3: CSAQLPSSYEQYF. The CDR3 DNA reads TGCAGCGCTCAGCTCCCTAGCTCCTACGAGCAGTACTTC. This rearrangement joins TRBV29-1 to TRBJ2-7; D is undetermined. Trimming removed 7 bases at V and 0 bases at J, with 13 bases between. Germline V gene sequence: CDR1 SQVTM, CDR2 ANQGSEA. The CDR3 sequence is 13 residues long.

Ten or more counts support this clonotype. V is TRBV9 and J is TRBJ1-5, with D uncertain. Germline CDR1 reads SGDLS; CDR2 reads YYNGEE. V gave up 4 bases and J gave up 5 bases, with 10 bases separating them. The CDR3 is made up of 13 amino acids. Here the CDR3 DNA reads TGTGCCAGCAGCCTCTCTCAGGATCAGCCCCAGCATTTT. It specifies CASSLSQDQPQHF. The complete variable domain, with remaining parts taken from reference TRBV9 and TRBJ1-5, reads DSGVTQTPKHLITATGQRVTLRCSPRSGDLSVYWYQQSLDQGLQFLIQYYNGEERAKGNILERFSAQQFPDLHSELNLSSLELGDSALYFCASSLSQDQPQHFGDGTRLSIL.

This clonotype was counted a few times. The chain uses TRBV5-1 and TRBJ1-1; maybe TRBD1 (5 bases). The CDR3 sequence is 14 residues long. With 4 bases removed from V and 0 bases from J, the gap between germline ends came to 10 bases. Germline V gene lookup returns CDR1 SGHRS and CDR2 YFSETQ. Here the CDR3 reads CASSRQHLNTEAFF. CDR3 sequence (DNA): TGCGCCAGCAGCCGACAGCACTTGAACACTGAAGCTTTCTTT.

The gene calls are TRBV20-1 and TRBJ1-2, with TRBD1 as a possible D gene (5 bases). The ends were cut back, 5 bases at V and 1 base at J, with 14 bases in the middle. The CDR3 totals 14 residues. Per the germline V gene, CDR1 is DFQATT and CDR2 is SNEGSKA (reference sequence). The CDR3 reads CSAAPGTVNYGYTF. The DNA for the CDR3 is TGCAGTGCTGCGCCCGGGACTGTTAACTATGGCTACACCTTC.

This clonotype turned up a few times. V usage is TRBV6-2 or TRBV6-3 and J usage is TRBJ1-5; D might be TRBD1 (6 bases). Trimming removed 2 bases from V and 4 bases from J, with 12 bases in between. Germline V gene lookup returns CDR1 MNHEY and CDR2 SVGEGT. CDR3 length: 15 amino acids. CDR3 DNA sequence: TGTGCCAGCAGTTACGGACAGATGAGGAATCAGCCCCAGCATTTT. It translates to CASSYGQMRNQPQHF.

The CDR3 loop is CASSLGLGSTYNEQFF. The CDR3 coding sequence is TGTGCCAGCAGCTTGGGGTTGGGGTCGACTTACAATGAGCAGTTCTTC. V is TRBV5-6 and J is TRBJ2-1; D is undetermined. From germline, CDR1 is SGHDT and CDR2 YYEEEE. Trimming took off 0 bases at V and 4 bases at J, with 14 bases between the two ends. The CDR3 length is 16 residues.

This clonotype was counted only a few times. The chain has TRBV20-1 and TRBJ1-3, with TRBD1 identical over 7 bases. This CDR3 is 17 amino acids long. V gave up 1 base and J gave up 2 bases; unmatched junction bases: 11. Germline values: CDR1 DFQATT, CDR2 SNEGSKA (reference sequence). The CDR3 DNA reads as TGCAGTGCTAGAGGGCGTGGAGACAGGGAACCTGGAAACACCATATATTTT. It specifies CSARGRGDREPGNTIYF.

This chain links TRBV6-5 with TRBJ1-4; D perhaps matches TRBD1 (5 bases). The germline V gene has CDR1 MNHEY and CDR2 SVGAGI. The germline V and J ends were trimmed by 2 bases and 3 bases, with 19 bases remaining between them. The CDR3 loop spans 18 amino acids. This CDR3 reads CASSYLGLRNGANEKLFF. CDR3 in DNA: TGTGCCAGCAGTTACCTGGGACTCCGAAACGGGGCTAATGAAAAACTGTTTTTT.

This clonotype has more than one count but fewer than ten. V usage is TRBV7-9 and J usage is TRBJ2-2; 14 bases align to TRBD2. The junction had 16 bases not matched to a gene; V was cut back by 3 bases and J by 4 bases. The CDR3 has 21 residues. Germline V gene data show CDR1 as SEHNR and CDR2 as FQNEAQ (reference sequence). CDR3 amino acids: CASSLTGRGLAGGSGTGELFF. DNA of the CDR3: TGTGCCAGCAGCTTGACAGGGCGCGGACTAGCGGGGGGATCGGGCACCGGGGAGCTGTTTTTT. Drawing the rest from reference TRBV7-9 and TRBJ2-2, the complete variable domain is DTGVSQNPRHKITKRGQNVTFRCDPISEHNRLYWYRQTLGQGPEFLTYFQNEAQLEKSRLLSDRFSAERPKGSFSTLEIQRTEQGDSAMYLCASSLTGRGLAGGSGTGELFFGEGSRLTVL.

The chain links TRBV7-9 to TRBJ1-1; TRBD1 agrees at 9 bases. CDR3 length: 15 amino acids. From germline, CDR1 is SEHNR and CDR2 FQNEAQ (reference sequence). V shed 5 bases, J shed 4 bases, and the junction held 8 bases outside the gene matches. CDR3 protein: CASSHTGGAGTEAFF. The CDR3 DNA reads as TGTGCCAGCAGCCACACAGGGGGCGCGGGCACTGAAGCTTTCTTT.

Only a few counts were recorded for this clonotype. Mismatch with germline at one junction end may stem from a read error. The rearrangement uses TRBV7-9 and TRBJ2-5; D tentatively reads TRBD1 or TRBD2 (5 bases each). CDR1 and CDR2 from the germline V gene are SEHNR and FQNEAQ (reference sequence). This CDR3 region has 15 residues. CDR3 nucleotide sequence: TGTGCCAGCAGCCCATGGGACCTCCACCAGGAGACCCAGTACTTC. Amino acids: CASSPWDLHQETQYF.

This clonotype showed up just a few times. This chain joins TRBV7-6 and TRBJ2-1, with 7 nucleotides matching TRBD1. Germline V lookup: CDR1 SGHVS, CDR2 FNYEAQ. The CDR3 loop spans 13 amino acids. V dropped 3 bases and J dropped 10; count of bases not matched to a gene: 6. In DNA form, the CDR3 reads TGTGCCAGCAGCTTCCGACAGGGTAGCGAGCAGTTCTTC. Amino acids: CASSFRQGSEQFF.

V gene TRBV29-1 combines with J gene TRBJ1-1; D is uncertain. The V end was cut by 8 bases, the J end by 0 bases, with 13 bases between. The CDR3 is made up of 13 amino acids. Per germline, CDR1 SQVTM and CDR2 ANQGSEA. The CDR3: CSPRADLNTEAFF. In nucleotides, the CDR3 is TGCAGCCCCAGAGCCGATTTGAACACTGAAGCTTTCTTT. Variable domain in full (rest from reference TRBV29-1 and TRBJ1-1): SAVISQKPSRDICQRGTSLTIQCQVDSQVTMMFWYRQQPGQSLTLIATANQGSEATYESGFVIDKFPISRPNLTFSTLTVSNMSPEDSSIYLCSPRADLNTEAFFGQGTRLTVV.

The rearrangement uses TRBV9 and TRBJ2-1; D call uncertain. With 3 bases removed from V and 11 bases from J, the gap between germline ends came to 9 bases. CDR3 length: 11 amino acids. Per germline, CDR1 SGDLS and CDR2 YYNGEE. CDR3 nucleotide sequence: TGTGCCAGCAGCGATGAGGCTCAGCAGTTCTTC. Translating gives CASSDEAQQFF.

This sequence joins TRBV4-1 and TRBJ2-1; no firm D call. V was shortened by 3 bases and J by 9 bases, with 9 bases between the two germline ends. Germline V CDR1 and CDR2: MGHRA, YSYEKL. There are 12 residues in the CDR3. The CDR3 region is CASSHEQSEQFF. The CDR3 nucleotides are TGCGCCAGCAGCCACGAGCAGAGTGAGCAGTTCTTC.

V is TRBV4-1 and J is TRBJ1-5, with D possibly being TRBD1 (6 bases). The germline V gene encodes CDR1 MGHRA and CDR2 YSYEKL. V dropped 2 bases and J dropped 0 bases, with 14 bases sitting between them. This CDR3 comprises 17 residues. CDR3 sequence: CASSQTSGVYSNQPQHF. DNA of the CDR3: TGCGCCAGCAGCCAAACCTCAGGGGTTTATAGCAATCAGCCCCAGCATTTT.